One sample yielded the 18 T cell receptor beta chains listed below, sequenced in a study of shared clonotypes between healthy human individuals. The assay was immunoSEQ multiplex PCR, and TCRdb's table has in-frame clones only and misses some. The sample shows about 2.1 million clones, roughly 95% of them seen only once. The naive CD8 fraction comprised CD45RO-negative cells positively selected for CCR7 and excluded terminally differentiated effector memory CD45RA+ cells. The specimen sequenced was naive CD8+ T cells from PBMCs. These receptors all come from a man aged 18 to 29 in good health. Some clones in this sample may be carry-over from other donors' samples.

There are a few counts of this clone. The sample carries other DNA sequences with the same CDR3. CDR3 in DNA: TGTGCCAGCAGTTTTGGGCAATCCTACGAGCAGTACTTC. Protein sequence: CASSFGQSYEQYF. This chain connects TRBV27 to TRBJ2-7; D not certain. Trimming took off 3 bases at V and 1 base at J, with 7 bases between the two ends. CDR3 length: 13 residues. The germline V gene has CDR1 MNHEY and CDR2 SMNVEV (reference sequence).

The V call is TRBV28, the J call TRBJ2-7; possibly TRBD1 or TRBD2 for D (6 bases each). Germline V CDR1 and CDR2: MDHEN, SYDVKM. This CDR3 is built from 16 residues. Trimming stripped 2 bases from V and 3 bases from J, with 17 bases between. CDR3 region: CASSLISGDTVYEQYF. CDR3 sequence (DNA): TGTGCCAGCAGTTTAATCTCGGGGGACACCGTCTACGAGCAGTACTTC.

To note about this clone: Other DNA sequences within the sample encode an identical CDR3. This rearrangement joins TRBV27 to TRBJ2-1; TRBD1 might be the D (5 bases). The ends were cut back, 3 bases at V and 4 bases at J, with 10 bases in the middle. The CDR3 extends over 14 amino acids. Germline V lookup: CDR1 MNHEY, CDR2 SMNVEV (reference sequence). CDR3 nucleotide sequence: TGTGCCAGCAGTTTGTCAACAGGTTACAATGAGCAGTTCTTC. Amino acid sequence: CASSLSTGYNEQFF.

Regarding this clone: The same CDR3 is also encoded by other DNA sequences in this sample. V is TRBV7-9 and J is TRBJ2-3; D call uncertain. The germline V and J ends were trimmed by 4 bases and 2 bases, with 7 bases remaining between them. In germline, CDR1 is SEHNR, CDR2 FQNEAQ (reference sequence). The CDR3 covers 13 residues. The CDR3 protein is CASSSILTDTQYF. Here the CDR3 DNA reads TGTGCCAGCAGCTCAATCCTCACAGATACGCAGTATTTT.

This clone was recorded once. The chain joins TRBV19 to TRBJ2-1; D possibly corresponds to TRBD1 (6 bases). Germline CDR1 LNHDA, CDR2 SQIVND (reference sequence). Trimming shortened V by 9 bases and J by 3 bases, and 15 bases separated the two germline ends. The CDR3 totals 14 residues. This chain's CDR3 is CASLETGLYNEQFF. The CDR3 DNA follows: TGTGCCAGCCTAGAGACAGGTCTCTACAATGAGCAGTTCTTC.

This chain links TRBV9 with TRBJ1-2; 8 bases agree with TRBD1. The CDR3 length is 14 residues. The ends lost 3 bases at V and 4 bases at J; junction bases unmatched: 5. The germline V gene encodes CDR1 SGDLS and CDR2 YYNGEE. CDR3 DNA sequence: TGTGCCAGCAGCGGCCGACAGGGGAGCTATGGCTACACCTTC. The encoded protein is CASSGRQGSYGYTF.

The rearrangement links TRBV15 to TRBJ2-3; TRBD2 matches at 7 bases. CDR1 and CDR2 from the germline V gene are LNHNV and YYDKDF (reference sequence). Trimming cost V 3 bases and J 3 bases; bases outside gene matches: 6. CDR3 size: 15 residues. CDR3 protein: CATSRSGLTTDTQYF. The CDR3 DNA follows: TGTGCCACCAGCAGGTCGGGACTAACGACAGATACGCAGTATTTT.

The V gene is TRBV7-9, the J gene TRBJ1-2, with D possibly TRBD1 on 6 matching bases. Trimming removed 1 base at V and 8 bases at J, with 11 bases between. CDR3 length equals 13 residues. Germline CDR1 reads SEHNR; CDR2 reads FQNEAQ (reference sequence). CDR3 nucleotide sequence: TGTGCCAGCAGCTTAGAACAGGGTCGCGGCTACACCTTC. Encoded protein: CASSLEQGRGYTF. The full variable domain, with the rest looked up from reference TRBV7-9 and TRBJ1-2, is DTGVSQNPRHKITKRGQNVTFRCDPISEHNRLYWYRQTLGQGPEFLTYFQNEAQLEKSRLLSDRFSAERPKGSFSTLEIQRTEQGDSAMYLCASSLEQGRGYTFGSGTRLTVV.

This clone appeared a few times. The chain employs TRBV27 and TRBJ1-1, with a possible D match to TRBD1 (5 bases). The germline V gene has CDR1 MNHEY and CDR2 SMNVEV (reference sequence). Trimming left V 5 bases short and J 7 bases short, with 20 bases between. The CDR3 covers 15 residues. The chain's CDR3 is CASSPTKWGGGEAFF. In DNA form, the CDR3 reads TGTGCCAGCAGTCCGACCAAGTGGGGTGGGGGTGAAGCTTTCTTT.

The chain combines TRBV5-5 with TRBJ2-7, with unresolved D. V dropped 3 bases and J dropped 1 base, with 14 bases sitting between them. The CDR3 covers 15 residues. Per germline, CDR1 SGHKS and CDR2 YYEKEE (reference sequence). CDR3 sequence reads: CASSYYLQLSYEQYF. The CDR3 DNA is TGTGCCAGCAGCTACTACTTACAGTTATCCTACGAGCAGTACTTC.

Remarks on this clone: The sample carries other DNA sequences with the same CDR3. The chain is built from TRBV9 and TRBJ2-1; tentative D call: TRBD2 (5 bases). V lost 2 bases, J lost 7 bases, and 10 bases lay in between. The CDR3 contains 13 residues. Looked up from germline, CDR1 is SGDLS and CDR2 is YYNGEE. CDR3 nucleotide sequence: TGTGCCAGCAGCGTTCTCGGGGATAATGAGCAGTTCTTC. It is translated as CASSVLGDNEQFF.

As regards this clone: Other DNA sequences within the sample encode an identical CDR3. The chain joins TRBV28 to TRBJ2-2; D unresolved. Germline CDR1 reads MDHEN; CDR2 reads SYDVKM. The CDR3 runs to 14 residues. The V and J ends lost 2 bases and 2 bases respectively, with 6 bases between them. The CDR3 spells CASSLASNTGELFF. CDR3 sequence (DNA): TGTGCCAGCAGTTTAGCCTCAAACACCGGGGAGCTGTTTTTT.

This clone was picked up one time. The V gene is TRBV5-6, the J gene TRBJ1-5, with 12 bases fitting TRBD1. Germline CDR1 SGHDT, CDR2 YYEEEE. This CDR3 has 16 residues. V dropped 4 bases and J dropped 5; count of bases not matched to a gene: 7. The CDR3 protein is CASSPGTGGAYQPQHF. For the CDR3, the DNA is TGTGCCAGCAGCCCAGGGACAGGGGGCGCTTATCAGCCCCAGCATTTT.

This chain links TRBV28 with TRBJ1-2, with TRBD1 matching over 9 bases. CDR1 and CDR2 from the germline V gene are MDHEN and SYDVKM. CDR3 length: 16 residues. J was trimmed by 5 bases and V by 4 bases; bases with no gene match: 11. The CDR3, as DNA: TGTGCCAGCAGTTCATCCTCCTGGACAGGGGCTTATGGCTACACCTTC. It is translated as CASSSSSWTGAYGYTF.

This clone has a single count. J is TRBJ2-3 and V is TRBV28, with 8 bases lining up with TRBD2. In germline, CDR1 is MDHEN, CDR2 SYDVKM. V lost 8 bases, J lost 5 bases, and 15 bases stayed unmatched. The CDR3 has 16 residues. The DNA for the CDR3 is TGTGCCAGCTGTCGGTTAGCGGGAAATTTCATAGATACGCAGTATTTT. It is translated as CASCRLAGNFIDTQYF.

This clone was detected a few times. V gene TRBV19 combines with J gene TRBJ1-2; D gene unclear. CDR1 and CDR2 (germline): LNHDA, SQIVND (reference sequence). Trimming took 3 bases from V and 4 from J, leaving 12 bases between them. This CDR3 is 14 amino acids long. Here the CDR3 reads CASSIGITPYGYTF. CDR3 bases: TGTGCCAGTAGTATCGGGATTACTCCCTATGGCTACACCTTC.

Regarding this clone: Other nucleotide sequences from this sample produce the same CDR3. The CDR3 nucleotides read TGTGCCAGCAGTTTAATGGGGGGCTACGAGCAGTACTTC. Translation gives CASSLMGGYEQYF. The V and J genes are TRBV28 and TRBJ2-7; the D gene is possibly TRBD2 (6 bases). The germline V gene encodes CDR1 MDHEN and CDR2 SYDVKM. CDR3 size: 13 residues. Trimming took off 2 bases at V and 3 bases at J, with 8 bases between the two ends.

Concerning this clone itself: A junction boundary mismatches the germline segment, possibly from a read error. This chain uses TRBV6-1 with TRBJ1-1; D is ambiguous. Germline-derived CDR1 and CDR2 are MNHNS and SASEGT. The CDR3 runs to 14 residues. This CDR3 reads CASSELRSNAEAFF. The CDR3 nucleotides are TGTGCCAGCAGTGAATTGAGGTCGAACGCTGAAGCTTTCTTT.